This T cell receptor beta chain was captured in a study of T cells in Graves' hyperthyroidism and ophthalmopathy. Using RNA transcripts as the source, TCR beta CDR3 regions were amplified. HTBI primers were employed in a first-round RT-PCR of the TCR CDR3. TCRdb called the multiplex PCR reads again in MiXCR, with one record for every CDR3 protein. The table has some 510,000 distinct CDR3 sequences, around 21% seen once. V lost 0 bases and J lost 1, with 7 bases in between. Germline V gives CDR1 MNHEY, CDR2 SVGAGI. The CDR3 loop spans 14 amino acids. This clonotype appeared many times. The rearrangement links TRBV6-5 to TRBJ2-7, with D possibly being TRBD1 (5 bases). Material for sequencing was blood. This receptor was identified in a young man with Graves' hyperthyroidism. In nucleotides, the CDR3 is TGTGCCAGCAGTTACTCGACAGCGTCCTACGAGCAGTACTTC. Translation gives CASSYSTASYEQYF.